The T cell receptor (beta chain) under discussion was sequenced for a study of blood T cell repertoires in COVID-19. Turning to the study itself: Acute and convalescent COVID-19 samples came from the United States, Italy and Spain. In each case, the material was cDNA or gDNA derived from T cells, B-cell-depleted T cells, or PBMCs.

The CDR3 runs 14 residues. V gave up 6 bases and J gave up 3 bases; unmatched junction bases: 5. From germline, CDR1 is SQVTM and CDR2 ANQGSEA. Source study methods: Nucleated cell counts were estimated from reference gene primer amplification. TCRdb's copy holds only in-frame clones and misses some; the assay was immunoSEQ multiplex PCR. Clone size and V and J calls were adopted from that table, with D and trimming inferred from the DNA. This table has 310,000 or so clones, roughly 90% appearing once. This TCR was recovered from a woman in her fifties or sixties who had recovered from COVID-19. The rearrangement joins TRBV29-1 to TRBJ1-4, with 9 positions matching TRBD1. The sequencing input was peripheral blood. The CDR3: CSVGRTGANEKLFF. The CDR3 nucleotides are TGCAGCGTCGGACGGACAGGGGCTAATGAAAAACTGTTTTTT. The entire variable domain, with the rest obtained from reference TRBV29-1 and TRBJ1-4, is as follows: SAVISQKPSRDICQRGTSLTIQCQVDSQVTMMFWYRQQPGQSLTLIATANQGSEATYESGFVIDKFPISRPNLTFSTLTVSNMSPEDSSIYLCSVGRTGANEKLFFGSGTQLSVL.